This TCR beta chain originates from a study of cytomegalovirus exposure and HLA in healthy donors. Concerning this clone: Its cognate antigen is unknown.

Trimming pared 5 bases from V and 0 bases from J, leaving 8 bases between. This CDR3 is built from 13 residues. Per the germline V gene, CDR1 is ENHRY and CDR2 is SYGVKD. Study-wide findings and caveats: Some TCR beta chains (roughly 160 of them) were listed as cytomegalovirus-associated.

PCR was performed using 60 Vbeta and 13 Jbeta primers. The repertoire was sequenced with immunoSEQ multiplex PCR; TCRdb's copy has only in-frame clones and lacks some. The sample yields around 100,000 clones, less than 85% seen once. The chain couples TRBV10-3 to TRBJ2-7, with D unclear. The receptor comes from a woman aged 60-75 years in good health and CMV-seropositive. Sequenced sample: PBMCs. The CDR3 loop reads CAISYTSSYEQYF. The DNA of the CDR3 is TGTGCCATCAGTTATACAAGCTCCTACGAGCAGTACTTC.